These 26 T cell receptor beta chains share one sample of origin, sequenced in a study of CD39 and CD103 CD8 tumor-infiltrating T cells. Some clones are missing from TCRdb's copy, which holds only in-frame ones; the method was immunoSEQ multiplex PCR. The repertoire consists of roughly 18,000 clones, with 80% to 95% occurring once and the leading ten covering about 4.6%. Sequencing input: CD8+ T cells sorted from blood. The subset was: total memory CD8 T cells (CD45RA-CCR7+/-) from blood or uninvolved lymph node. Receptor source: a human donor with head and neck squamous cell carcinoma.

The V and J genes are TRBV14 and TRBJ2-7; D may match TRBD1 or TRBD2 (5 bases each). Germline CDR1 and CDR2: SGHDN and FVKESK. Trimming removed 6 bases at V and 7 bases at J, with 22 bases between. This CDR3 is built from 15 residues. The CDR3 coding sequence is TGTGCCAGCAGTCGTGGGCCCTCAGATTGGGGGGAGCAGTACTTC. This codes for CASSRGPSDWGEQYF. Based on the CDR3 plus reference TRBV14 and TRBJ2-7, the full variable domain is EAGVTQFPSHSVIEKGQTVTLRCDPISGHDNLYWYRRVMGKEIKFLLHFVKESKQDESGMPNNRFLAERTGGTYSTLKVQPAELEDSGVYFCASSRGPSDWGEQYFGPGTRLTVT.

V is TRBV19 and J is TRBJ2-7; the match to TRBD2 covers 8 bases. The CDR3 length is 13 residues. Trimming took 5 bases from V and 5 from J; bases not matched to a gene: 5. Germline CDR1 is LNHDA and CDR2 is SQIVND (reference sequence). For the CDR3, the DNA is TGTGCCAGTAGTCCGGGGGGGCTCCACGAGCAGTACTTC. This encodes CASSPGGLHEQYF.

The chain is built from TRBV19 and TRBJ2-3; TRBD1 matches at 10 bases. Germline V gene lookup returns CDR1 LNHDA and CDR2 SQIVND (reference sequence). Trimming removed 5 bases from V and 3 bases from J; junction bases left unmatched: 8. The CDR3 is 16 amino acids. The chain's CDR3 is CASSAQTGGRTDTQYF. The DNA for the CDR3 is TGTGCCAGTAGTGCCCAGACAGGGGGCCGGACAGATACGCAGTATTTT.

This rearrangement joins TRBV7-9 to TRBJ1-1; possibly TRBD1 for D (6 bases). CDR3 length equals 16 residues. V was cut by 11 bases and J by 4 bases, with 26 bases left in between. CDR1 SEHNR and CDR2 FQNEAQ come from the germline V gene (reference sequence). In DNA form, the CDR3 reads TGTGCCCGGACCCCCCTAAGGGCAGGGGCAGGCACTGAAGCTTTCTTT. It yields the protein CARTPLRAGAGTEAFF.

J is TRBJ1-2 and V is TRBV9, with D possibly matching TRBD1 (6 bases). CDR1 and CDR2 from the germline V gene are SGDLS and YYNGEE. V was clipped by 3 bases and J by 2 bases, with 26 bases between them. The CDR3 is made up of 19 amino acids. DNA for the CDR3: TGTGCCAGCAGCGGACCCTCCGCGTTGAATGGGGGCGGAAACTATGGCTACACCTTC. It yields the protein CASSGPSALNGGGNYGYTF.

The J gene is TRBJ1-5, the V gene TRBV5-5, with D possibly being TRBD1 (6 bases). V was shortened by 0 bases and J by 2 bases, with 12 bases between the two germline ends. This CDR3 has 16 residues. Germline CDR1 reads SGHKS; CDR2 reads YYEKEE (reference sequence). This CDR3 is CASSLEGDWGNQPQHF. The CDR3 DNA reads as TGTGCCAGCAGCTTGGAGGGGGACTGGGGCAATCAGCCCCAGCATTTT.

The chain is built from TRBV7-9 and TRBJ2-1, with TRBD2 matching over 9 bases. The CDR3 spans 16 residues. V lost 2 bases to trimming and J lost 6 bases; unmatched junction nucleotides: 8. Germline loops: CDR1 SEHNR, CDR2 FQNEAQ (reference sequence). This chain's CDR3 is CASSLLGGGALNEQFF. The CDR3 DNA reads as TGTGCCAGCAGCTTATTGGGCGGGGGGGCTCTCAATGAGCAGTTCTTC.

Details on this clone: The junction differs from germline at one of its ends, possibly a read error. The V gene is TRBV5-4, the J gene TRBJ1-1; TRBD1 agrees at 8 bases. Germline assignment: CDR1 SGHNT and CDR2 YYREEE (reference sequence). The CDR3 contains 13 residues. CDR3 DNA: TGTGCCAGCAGCTTGGGAGACAGGGGTAGAGATGAGTTT. This translates into CASSLGDRGRDEF.

The V and J genes are TRBV7-6 and TRBJ2-5; 12 positions agree with TRBD1. The length of the CDR3 is 17 residues. The junction had 15 bases not matched to a gene; V was cut back by 8 bases and J by 5 bases. Germline assignment: CDR1 SGHVS and CDR2 FNYEAQ. DNA of the CDR3: TGTGCCAGCGGTCCCTGGGGGACAGGGGGCGTGGTGGAGACCCAGTACTTC. It yields the protein CASGPWGTGGVVETQYF.

V gene TRBV4-1 combines with J gene TRBJ2-2; 7 nucleotides line up with TRBD1. This CDR3 is 16 amino acids long. Germline CDR1 reads MGHRA; CDR2 reads YSYEKL. With 3 bases clipped from V and 0 bases from J, the junction kept 4 bases outside the gene matches. CDR3 in amino acids: CASSHQQGPNTGELFF. For the CDR3, the DNA is TGCGCCAGCAGCCACCAACAGGGGCCGAACACCGGGGAGCTGTTTTTT.

In DNA form, the CDR3 reads TGCGCCAGCAACCCTATGGCAGGGCCCATGGGGACCCAGTACTTC. Translation gives CASNPMAGPMGTQYF. This chain joins TRBV10-1 and TRBJ2-5; weak D call: TRBD1 (5 bases). Germline V CDR1 and CDR2: WNHNN, SYGVQD (reference sequence). This CDR3 spans 15 amino acids. V was pared by 7 bases and J by 7 bases, with 22 bases between.

The genes are TRBV27 and TRBJ2-1; D is uncertain. This CDR3 is 12 amino acids long. V lost 2 bases and J 3 bases, leaving 2 bases between the germline ends. Germline lookup yields CDR1 MNHEY and CDR2 SMNVEV (reference sequence). The CDR3 spells CASSLDYNEQFF. CDR3 bases: TGTGCCAGCAGTTTAGACTACAATGAGCAGTTCTTC.

V is TRBV4-2 and J is TRBJ1-1, with 7 bases that match TRBD1. The V and J ends lost 2 bases and 6 bases, in that order; junction bases with no gene match: 3. The CDR3 has 13 amino acids. Germline V gives CDR1 LGHNA, CDR2 YNFKEQ. CDR3 loop: CASSQLDRAEAFF. CDR3 nucleotides: TGTGCCAGCAGCCAACTCGACAGGGCTGAAGCTTTCTTT.

The rearrangement links TRBV7-9 to TRBJ2-1, with a possible D match to TRBD1 (6 bases). The V gene's germline CDR1 is SEHNR and CDR2 FQNEAQ (reference sequence). The ends were cut back, 4 bases at V and 1 base at J, with 20 bases in the middle. CDR3 size: 18 residues. CDR3 region: CASSSGNPYRESYNEQFF. The CDR3 DNA is TGTGCCAGCAGCTCCGGTAACCCGTACAGGGAGTCCTACAATGAGCAGTTCTTC.

The J gene is TRBJ2-1, the V gene TRBV5-4, with 11 bases identical to TRBD1. V shed 4 bases and J 6 bases; nucleotides not matched to a gene: 3. CDR3 length equals 14 residues. Looked up from germline, CDR1 is SGHNT and CDR2 is YYREEE (reference sequence). CDR3 coding DNA: TGTGCCAGCAGCCGCGGACAGGGGGCCAATGAGCAGTTCTTC. Its translation is CASSRGQGANEQFF.

The chain is built from TRBV6-5 and TRBJ2-5, with unresolved D. Germline CDR1 reads MNHEY; CDR2 reads SVGAGI. V was clipped by 2 bases and J by 3 bases, with 13 bases between them. This CDR3 spans 15 amino acids. CDR3: CASSYTYRRKETQYF. CDR3 coding DNA: TGTGCCAGCAGTTACACCTATCGGCGGAAAGAGACCCAGTACTTC.

The chain is built from TRBV2 and TRBJ2-7; D uncertain. The V and J ends lost 3 bases and 1 base respectively, with 10 bases between them. The length of the CDR3 is 14 residues. Germline V gene sequence: CDR1 SNHLY, CDR2 FYNNEI. CDR3: CASSDWAASYEQYF. In DNA, the CDR3 is TGTGCCAGCAGTGATTGGGCAGCTTCCTACGAGCAGTACTTC. The full variable domain, rest sourced from reference TRBV2 and TRBJ2-7, is EPEVTQTPSHQVTQMGQEVILRCVPISNHLYFYWYRQILGQKVEFLVSFYNNEISEKSEIFDDQFSVERPDGSNFTLKIRSTKLEDSAMYFCASSDWAASYEQYFGPGTRLTVT.

The CDR3 region is CASSLVRGVTEAFF. CDR3 nucleotide sequence: TGTGCCAGCAGCTTAGTTCGGGGGGTCACTGAAGCTTTCTTT. This chain uses TRBV5-6 with TRBJ1-1, with D possibly being TRBD1 (5 bases). V lost 2 bases and J 4 bases, leaving 12 bases between the germline ends. Germline lookup yields CDR1 SGHDT and CDR2 YYEEEE. The CDR3 has 14 residues.

The genes are TRBV19 and TRBJ2-7, with D tentatively TRBD1 (5 bases). Germline V gene lookup returns CDR1 LNHDA and CDR2 SQIVND (reference sequence). The CDR3 consists of 13 residues. V lost 2 bases to trimming and J lost 6 bases, with 11 bases between them. CDR3 amino acids: CASSIYDRREQYF. CDR3 sequence (DNA): TGTGCCAGTAGTATATATGACAGACGCGAGCAGTACTTC.

Here the CDR3 DNA reads TGTGCCAGCAGTGGTCCGTCCTGGGCAGGGGGCGATAACTATGGCTACACCTTC. Translation: CASSGPSWAGGDNYGYTF. The J gene is TRBJ1-2, the V gene TRBV2; 8 bases are a match to TRBD1. This CDR3 has 18 residues. Unmatched junction bases numbered 14, after V lost 4 bases and J lost 1 base. Looked up from germline, CDR1 is SNHLY and CDR2 is FYNNEI.

V and J are TRBV27 and TRBJ1-1, with 10 bases matching TRBD1. J lost 4 bases, V lost 5 bases, and 4 bases had no gene match. The CDR3 is made up of 14 amino acids. Germline V CDR1 and CDR2: MNHEY, SMNVEV (reference sequence). The CDR3, as DNA: TGTGCCAGCAGTGACAGGGGGCGCCCCACTGAAGCTTTCTTT. Its translation: CASSDRGRPTEAFF.

The CDR3 nucleotides are TGTGCCAGCAGCCACGCGGGACTAGCGGGGGGTGGGCGGGACGAGACCCAGTACTTC. Amino acid sequence: CASSHAGLAGGGRDETQYF. The chain is built from TRBV4-2 and TRBJ2-5; 15 nucleotides agree with TRBD2. This CDR3 is 19 amino acids long. The V and J ends lost 3 bases and 5 bases, in that order; junction bases with no gene match: 13. In germline, CDR1 is LGHNA, CDR2 YNFKEQ.

The chain has TRBV9 and TRBJ1-2; no reliable D call. CDR1 is SGDLS, CDR2 YYNGEE, per germline. V lost 1 base to trimming and J lost 0 bases, with 10 bases between them. There are 15 residues in the CDR3. The CDR3 spells CASSVTRETNYGYTF. For the CDR3, the DNA is TGTGCCAGCAGCGTAACGCGGGAGACTAACTATGGCTACACCTTC. Full variable domain (missing parts from reference TRBV9 and TRBJ1-2): DSGVTQTPKHLITATGQRVTLRCSPRSGDLSVYWYQQSLDQGLQFLIQYYNGEERAKGNILERFSAQQFPDLHSELNLSSLELGDSALYFCASSVTRETNYGYTFGSGTRLTVV.

This sequence joins TRBV11-2 and TRBJ2-3; tentative D call: TRBD1 (6 bases). CDR3 length equals 16 residues. Deletions cut 2 bases from V and 0 bases from J, with 12 bases between. Germline V gives CDR1 SGHAT, CDR2 FQNNGV. CDR3 amino acids: CASSLMAGVSTDTQYF. CDR3 coding DNA: TGTGCCAGCAGCTTAATGGCAGGGGTTAGCACAGATACGCAGTATTTT. The full variable domain, in which reference TRBV11-2 and TRBJ2-3 provide the parts outside the CDR3, is EAGVAQSPRYKIIEKRQSVAFWCNPISGHATLYWYQQILGQGPKLLIQFQNNGVVDDSQLPKDRFSAERLKGVDSTLKIQPAKLEDSAVYLCASSLMAGVSTDTQYFGPGTRLTVL.

The chain is built from TRBV6-1 and TRBJ2-1; D unresolved. The CDR3 covers 11 residues. Germline V CDR1 and CDR2: MNHNS, SASEGT. Trimming took off 2 bases at V and 5 bases at J, with 1 base between the two ends. In DNA form, the CDR3 reads TGTGCCAGCAGTGAAAACAATGAGCAGTTCTTC. Its translation is CASSENNEQFF.

The V gene is TRBV19, the J gene TRBJ2-7, with 12 bases fitting TRBD1. Germline V gene data show CDR1 as LNHDA and CDR2 as SQIVND (reference sequence). J was trimmed by 3 bases and V by 9 bases; bases with no gene match: 6. The CDR3 has 14 amino acids. The CDR3, as DNA: TGTGCCAGCCAAGGGACAGGGGGCATCTACGAGCAGTACTTC. This codes for CASQGTGGIYEQYF. The full variable domain, rest sourced from reference TRBV19 and TRBJ2-7, is DGGITQSPKYLFRKEGQNVTLSCEQNLNHDAMYWYRQDPGQGLRLIYYSQIVNDFQKGDIAEGYSVSREKKESFPLTVTSAQKNPTAFYLCASQGTGGIYEQYFGPGTRLTVT.